This T cell receptor beta chain was identified during a study of blood T cell repertoires in COVID-19. Study context: Symptom resolution, clearance, or two negative PCRs marked the recovered donors of Cohort 3.

Original processing notes: Amplifying reference gene primers gave estimates of nucleated cell counts. Libraries were prepared by immunoSEQ multiplex PCR; TCRdb keeps only in-frame clonotypes and omits some of them. V, J and clone size derive from that table, while D and trimming were established from the DNA sequence. The data show a few hundred thousand clones, 70% to 90% seen once. Participants came from some 23 US areas, aged about 18 to 95 years. This TCR derives from a man aged 40-49 years in a cohort exposed to, infected with or recovered from COVID-19 (not recorded which). The sample consisted of PBMCs or T cells enriched from blood (not recorded which).

CDR3 coding DNA: TGTGCCACCAGTGATGGGACAGGGGGTCGCGAGACCCAGTACTTC. Its translation is CATSDGTGGRETQYF. This chain links TRBV24-1 with TRBJ2-5; 11 nucleotides agree with TRBD1. V was pared by 3 bases and J by 5 bases, with 4 bases of the junction left unmatched. Germline lookup yields CDR1 KGHDR and CDR2 SFDVKD. The CDR3 has 15 amino acids.